These T cell receptor beta chains were read from a single sample in a study of blood T cell repertoires in COVID-19. Generated by immunoSEQ multiplex PCR, the TCRdb table keeps only in-frame clones and is missing some. The sample has roughly 170,000 clones, about nine tenths seen once. The sequencing input was peripheral blood. These receptors originate from a man in his sixties with acute or convalescent COVID-19. The CDR3 runs from the conserved cysteine through the conserved F or W. The D gene is left open where the match is weak. Rows may omit the clone size; those that give it use once, few, many or a size class.

.	TRBJ1-2	TRBV6-6	.	CASSRPGTDNGYTF	TGTGCCAGCAGTCGGCCGGGGACTGATAATGGCTACACCTTC
few	TRBJ2-3	TRBV2	.	CASSALETQYF	TGTGCCAGCAGTGCCCTAGAGACGCAGTATTTT
.	TRBJ1-2	TRBV7-8	TRBD1	CASSLGQGNGYTF	TGTGCCAGCAGCCTGGGACAGGGGAATGGCTACACCTTC
.	TRBJ1-4	TRBV9	TRBD1	CASSRTGLNEKLFF	TGTGCCAGCAGCCGGACAGGGCTTAATGAAAAACTGTTTTTT
.	TRBJ1-1	TRBV5-1	.	CASSLLGGPEAFF	TGCGCCAGCAGCTTGCTTGGGGGCCCCGAAGCTTTCTTT
.	TRBJ1-3	TRBV5-1	TRBD1	CASRDRFDSGNTIYF	TGCGCCAGCAGGGACAGGTTCGACTCTGGAAACACCATATATTTT
once	TRBJ2-3	TRBV27	.	CASTSLLAGTDTQYF	TGTGCCAGCACCTCGCTATTGGCGGGAACAGATACGCAGTATTTT
.	TRBJ2-2	TRBV24-1	TRBD2	CATSDLTGTSGRAGAGELFF	TGTGCCACCAGTGATCTTACCGGGACTAGCGGGAGGGCCGGGGCCGGGGAGCTGTTTTTT
few	TRBJ2-3	TRBV10-2	TRBD2	CASSAGLAGVSADTQYF	TGCGCCAGCAGTGCGGGACTAGCGGGGGTTTCCGCAGATACGCAGTATTTT
.	TRBJ1-1	TRBV7-9	TRBD1	CASNQQGGGTEAFF	TGTGCCAGCAACCAACAGGGGGGAGGGACTGAAGCTTTCTTT
.	TRBJ1-4	TRBV6-5	TRBD1	CASRKPGQGIEKLFF	TGTGCCAGCAGAAAACCGGGACAGGGGATCGAAAAACTGTTTTTT
.	TRBJ1-2	TRBV10-3	TRBD1	CAISRGQDHGYTF	TGTGCCATCAGTAGGGGACAGGACCATGGCTACACCTTC
.	TRBJ2-7	TRBV4-3	TRBD1	CASSQGDRVYEQYF	TGCGCCAGCAGCCAAGGGGACAGGGTCTACGAGCAGTACTTC
.	TRBJ2-3	TRBV5-5	.	CASSLLEGVGTDTQYF	TGTGCCAGCAGCCTTCTGGAAGGAGTTGGCACAGATACGCAGTATTTT
.	TRBJ1-2	TRBV7-2	.	CASSQARAGAMTGGYTF	TGTGCCAGCAGTCAGGCCCGGGCAGGGGCCATGACGGGCGGCTACACCTTC
.	TRBJ1-2	TRBV2	.	CASSLSDLYGYTF	TGTGCCAGCAGCCTCAGCGATCTCTATGGCTACACCTTC
.	TRBJ2-7	TRBV20-1	.	CSASSGNEQYF	TGCAGTGCTAGTTCGGGTAACGAGCAGTACTTC
.	TRBJ2-7	TRBV7-6	.	CASSSGGGVGYEQYF	TGTGCCAGCAGCTCAGGCGGAGGGGTGGGCTACGAGCAGTACTTC
.	TRBJ1-5	TRBV19	TRBD1	CASSMGTGFTHGVNQPQHF	TGTGCCAGTAGTATGGGGACAGGGTTTACCCATGGGGTTAATCAGCCCCAGCATTTT
once	TRBJ2-1	TRBV3-1/TRBV3-2	TRBD1	CASRQTGGSYNEQFF	TGTGCCAGCAGACAGACAGGGGGCTCCTACAATGAGCAGTTCTTC
.	TRBJ2-7	TRBV25-1	TRBD2	CASSESLAGTYEQYF	TGTGCCAGCAGTGAATCGCTAGCGGGCACCTACGAGCAGTACTTC
.	TRBJ2-3	TRBV19	.	CASSRTVSSTDTQYF	TGTGCCAGTAGTAGGACAGTTTCTAGCACAGATACGCAGTATTTT
.	TRBJ2-7	TRBV27	TRBD1	CASSLVGTDPYEQYF	TGTGCCAGCAGTTTAGTCGGGACAGACCCTTACGAGCAGTACTTC
.	TRBJ2-7	TRBV27	.	CASSSSSMEQYF	TGTGCCAGCAGTTCCTCCTCTATGGAGCAGTACTTC
.	TRBJ1-5	TRBV5-1	.	CASSLEGDSNQPQHF	TGCGCCAGCAGCTTGGAAGGGGATAGCAATCAGCCCCAGCATTTT
.	TRBJ1-1	TRBV5-1	TRBD1	CASSLSTGGFMNTEAFF	TGCGCCAGCAGCTTGTCCACAGGGGGTTTTATGAACACTGAAGCTTTCTTT
.	TRBJ1-2	TRBV27	.	CASGPTRVRGYTF	TGTGCCAGCGGACCTACCAGGGTTCGCGGCTACACCTTC
.	TRBJ1-5	TRBV5-1	.	CASSSGDRDNQPQHF	TGCGCCAGCAGCTCCGGAGACAGAGACAATCAGCCCCAGCATTTT
.	TRBJ2-2	TRBV7-8	.	CASSLVAGTPKTGELFF	TGTGCCAGCAGCTTAGTAGCCGGGACTCCAAAGACCGGGGAGCTGTTTTTT
.	TRBJ2-7	TRBV11-1	TRBD1	CASSRRTGSSYEQYF	TGTGCCAGCAGTAGGAGGACAGGCAGCTCCTACGAGCAGTACTTC
.	TRBJ2-7	TRBV18	.	CASSPTRGYEQYF	TGTGCCAGCTCACCGACCCGGGGATACGAGCAGTACTTC
few	TRBJ2-7	TRBV9	TRBD1	CASSVSGGSYEQYF	TGTGCCAGCAGCGTATCAGGGGGTTCCTACGAGCAGTACTTC
.	TRBJ2-1	TRBV24-1	.	CATSASYNEQFF	TGTGCCACCAGTGCTTCCTACAATGAGCAGTTCTTC
.	TRBJ1-5	TRBV7-2	.	CASSPGVRNQPQHF	TGTGCCAGCAGCCCGGGAGTCCGCAATCAGCCCCAGCATTTT
.	TRBJ1-2	TRBV7-9	TRBD1	CASSSWDREGTGYTF	TGTGCCAGCAGCTCCTGGGACAGGGAGGGAACTGGCTACACCTTC
once	TRBJ2-6	TRBV24-1	.	CATSDSGTANVLTF	TGTGCCACCAGTGATTCCGGTACTGCCAACGTCCTGACTTTC
.	TRBJ1-5	TRBV11-2	.	CASSLFSGVGQPQHF	TGTGCCAGCAGCTTATTCTCAGGGGTGGGTCAGCCCCAGCATTTT
.	TRBJ1-3	TRBV19	TRBD1	CASIRGTDSGNTIYF	TGTGCCAGTATCCGGGGGACAGACTCTGGAAACACCATATATTTT
.	TRBJ1-2	TRBV3-1/TRBV3-2	TRBD1	CASSPSGTGTGNYGYTF	TGTGCCAGCAGCCCCTCCGGGACAGGGACAGGTAACTATGGCTACACCTTC
.	TRBJ1-4	TRBV5-8	TRBD1	CASSHSPLTGAVEKLFF	TGTGCCAGCAGCCATAGCCCGTTGACAGGGGCCGTGGAAAAACTGTTTTTT
.	TRBJ1-1	TRBV11-2	.	CASSFWGGANTEAFF	TGTGCCAGCAGCTTTTGGGGGGGCGCGAACACTGAAGCTTTCTTT
.	TRBJ2-2	TRBV6-2/TRBV6-3	.	CASSNRVIGELFF	TGTGCCAGCAGTAACAGGGTTATCGGGGAGCTGTTTTTT
.	TRBJ1-4	TRBV5-1	TRBD1	CASSWGQGDEKLFF	TGCGCCAGCAGCTGGGGACAGGGTGACGAAAAACTGTTTTTT
.	TRBJ2-7	TRBV9	TRBD2	CASSALAGGPYEQYF	TGTGCCAGCAGCGCACTAGCGGGGGGACCCTACGAGCAGTACTTC
.	TRBJ1-6	TRBV7-6	.	CASSLFTRGDNSPLHF	TGTGCCAGCAGCTTATTCACCAGGGGAGATAATTCACCCCTCCACTTT
.	TRBJ2-3	TRBV5-8	TRBD2	CASSPGLAVDTDTQYF	TGTGCCAGCAGCCCGGGACTAGCGGTGGACACAGATACGCAGTATTTT
.	TRBJ2-1	TRBV5-1	TRBD2	CASSLFSLASGRLGEQFF	TGCGCCAGCAGCTTGTTTAGTTTGGCTAGCGGGAGATTGGGGGAGCAGTTCTTC
once	TRBJ2-7	TRBV5-5	TRBD2	CASSPREGDSYEQYF	TGTGCCAGCAGCCCCCGGGAGGGGGACTCCTACGAGCAGTACTTC
.	TRBJ1-2	TRBV5-5	TRBD1	CASSLEQGSYGYTF	TGTGCCAGCAGCCTGGAACAGGGGAGCTATGGCTACACCTTC
.	TRBJ1-2	TRBV30	TRBD1	CAWSAQGDGYTF	TGTGCCTGGAGTGCACAGGGGGATGGCTACACCTTC
.	TRBJ2-2	TRBV10-3	TRBD2	CAIRGSGRENTGELFF	TGTGCCATCAGGGGTAGCGGGAGGGAGAACACCGGGGAGCTGTTTTTT
.	TRBJ2-7	TRBV7-3	.	CASSLTGSGEQYF	TGTGCCAGCAGCTTAACAGGGAGCGGCGAGCAGTACTTC
.	TRBJ2-5	TRBV24-1	.	CATSSVGAQETQYF	TGTGCCACCAGTTCCGTAGGGGCCCAAGAGACCCAGTACTTC
.	TRBJ2-2	TRBV19	.	CASSAVRGSGMLFF	TGTGCCAGTAGTGCAGTTCGGGGTAGCGGAATGCTGTTTTTT